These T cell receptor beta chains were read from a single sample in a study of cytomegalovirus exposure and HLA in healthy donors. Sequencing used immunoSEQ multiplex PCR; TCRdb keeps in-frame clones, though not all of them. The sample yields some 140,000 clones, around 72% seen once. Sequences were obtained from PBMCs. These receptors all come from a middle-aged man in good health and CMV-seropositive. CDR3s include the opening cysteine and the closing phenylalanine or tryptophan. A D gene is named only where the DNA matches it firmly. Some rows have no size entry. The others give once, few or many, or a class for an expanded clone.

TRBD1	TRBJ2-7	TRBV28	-	TGTGCCAGCATTGGATTGGGACAGGGGCCATACGAGCAGTACTTC	CASIGLGQGPYEQYF
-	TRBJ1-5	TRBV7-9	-	TGTGCCAGCAGCCCGAACCGGGGGGATAGCAATCAGCCCCAGCATTTT	CASSPNRGDSNQPQHF
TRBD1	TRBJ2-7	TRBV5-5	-	TGTGCCAGCAGCCGCGGACAGGGGGCTGCCCTGCAGTACTTC	CASSRGQGAALQYF
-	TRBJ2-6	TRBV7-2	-	TGTGCCAGCAGCTTAGTAGCAGCTGCCCGCACAGGGGCCAACGTCCTGACTTTC	CASSLVAAARTGANVLTF
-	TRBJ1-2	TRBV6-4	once	TGTGCCAGCAGTGAAGGGAGGAACCTAGGCGGCTACACCTTC	CASSEGRNLGGYTF
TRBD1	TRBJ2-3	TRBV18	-	TGTGCCAGCTCACCAGGGACAGGGGGCGCAGATACGCAGTATTTT	CASSPGTGGADTQYF
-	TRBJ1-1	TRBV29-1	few	TGCAGCGTGACGGCAGGGAAAGCTTTCTTT	CSVTAGKAFF
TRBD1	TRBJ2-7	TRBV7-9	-	TGTTCCAGCAGTTCCACAGGGGGCGAGCAGTACTTC	CSSSSTGGEQYF
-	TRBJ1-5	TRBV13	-	TGTGCCAGCAGTTTCATAGAGGCCCGGGGTCCTAATCAGCCCCAGCATTTT	CASSFIEARGPNQPQHF
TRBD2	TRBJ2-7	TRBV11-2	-	TGTGCCAGCAGCAACCGACTAGCGGGGTTCGATAAGCAGTACTTC	CASSNRLAGFDKQYF
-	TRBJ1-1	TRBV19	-	TGTGCCAGTAGCCACGGGGGGGCACCCGAAGCTTTCTTT	CASSHGGAPEAFF
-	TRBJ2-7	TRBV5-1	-	TGCGCCAGCAGCTCCCGTCGGACGACAGACTCCTACGAGCAGTACTTC	CASSSRRTTDSYEQYF